Shown below are 8 T cell receptor beta chains from a single sample sequenced in a study of OX40 agonist ivuxolimab in advanced cancers. Measured with immunoSEQ multiplex PCR; TCRdb has only the in-frame clones, and not every one. The data hold some 17,000 clones, with roughly 80% observed a single time. The sequencing used CD4+ or CD8+ T cells sorted from blood, collected in a trial of the OX40 agonist ivuxolimab. The receptors derive from an adult with an advanced solid tumor such as melanoma, head and neck, liver or kidney cancer.

This sequence joins TRBV19 and TRBJ2-3; D gene ambiguous. The CDR3 totals 15 residues. Trimming took off 4 bases at V and 0 bases at J, with 11 bases between the two ends. CDR1 is LNHDA, CDR2 SQIVND, per germline (reference sequence). The CDR3 DNA follows: TGTGCCAGTAGTACACCGTCGGAAAGCACAGATACGCAGTATTTT. The encoded protein is CASSTPSESTDTQYF.

The chain uses TRBV7-8 and TRBJ1-2; D unclear. CDR3 size: 14 residues. Germline-derived CDR1 and CDR2 are SGHVS and FQNEAQ. Trimming cost V 3 bases and J 7 bases, with 15 bases left between them. The CDR3 DNA sequence: TGTGCCAGCAGCTTCGACCCAGGTTACGGTGGCTACACCTTC. Amino acids: CASSFDPGYGGYTF.

The V gene is TRBV16, the J gene TRBJ1-2; TRBD1 is a possible D gene (5 bases). Germline V gives CDR1 KGHSY, CDR2 FQNENV. Trimming removed 4 bases from V and 6 bases from J, with 9 bases in between. The CDR3 runs 12 residues. The CDR3 loop is CASSLTGDGYTF. CDR3 in DNA: TGTGCCAGCAGCCTAACAGGCGATGGCTACACCTTC.

V usage is TRBV7-6 and J usage is TRBJ1-2; D possibly corresponds to TRBD1 (6 bases). Germline V gene lookup returns CDR1 SGHVS and CDR2 FNYEAQ. The CDR3 runs 14 residues. V was cut by 5 bases and J by 6 bases, with 16 bases left in between. Here the CDR3 DNA reads TGTGCCAGCAGCCGGACAGAGGGGAGAGATGGCTACACCTTC. It translates to CASSRTEGRDGYTF.

This chain connects TRBV4-2 to TRBJ1-2; tentative D call: TRBD1 (6 bases). The CDR3 sequence is 16 residues long. V was shortened by 0 bases and J by 7 bases, with 18 bases between the two germline ends. Germline V gene sequence: CDR1 LGHNA, CDR2 YNFKEQ. In nucleotides, the CDR3 is TGTGCCAGCAGCCAAGATTGGAGGGGTACAGGGTTTGGCTACACCTTC. Residues: CASSQDWRGTGFGYTF.

This chain uses TRBV2 with TRBJ2-1; D ambiguous. The CDR3 has 11 amino acids. V lost 8 bases to trimming and J lost 3 bases, with 5 bases between them. Germline V lookup: CDR1 SNHLY, CDR2 FYNNEI. CDR3 coding DNA: TGTGCCAGCGGGCTCTACAATGAGCAGTTCTTC. Encoded protein: CASGLYNEQFF.

The rearrangement uses TRBV7-8 and TRBJ2-2; D not certain. The CDR3 spans 14 residues. Per germline, CDR1 SGHVS and CDR2 FQNEAQ. V was clipped by 3 bases and J by 4 bases, with 9 bases between them. The CDR3 sequence is CASSFIQITGELFF. The CDR3 DNA sequence: TGTGCCAGCAGCTTTATCCAGATCACCGGGGAGCTGTTTTTT.

The chain has TRBV18 and TRBJ1-1, with TRBD1 identical over 7 bases. The trim removed 3 bases at V and 2 bases at J, leaving 3 bases unmatched. The CDR3 loop spans 14 amino acids. Germline assignment: CDR1 KGHSH and CDR2 LQKENI. The CDR3 loop reads CASSPGQSNTEAFF. DNA of the CDR3: TGTGCCAGCTCACCGGGACAGAGTAACACTGAAGCTTTCTTT.